This T cell receptor (beta chain) was retrieved from a study of blood T cells in healthy people across ages. Findings of the study overall: Compared with aged donors, long-lived donors showed fewer expanded clones, suggesting selection. Strong correlation existed between TCR beta diversity and naive T cell percentage.

In its sample, this clonotype was seen a few times. Antigen specificity is unknown. Together with a sample-barcoded 5' primer, a J-beta primer mix was included in a second PCR lasting roughly 6 to 12 cycles. TCRdb re-called the 5' RACE reads with MiXCR, one entry per CDR3 protein. The repertoire holds about 1,400,000 distinct CDR3 sequences, with approximately 59% as singletons. CDR1 and CDR2 (germline): SGHAT, FQNNGV. This CDR3 spans 14 amino acids. Caucasian individuals from Russia who were healthy and aged about 6 to 90 acted as donors. The sequence came from a young man in good health. The sample consisted of blood. This rearrangement joins TRBV11-2 to TRBJ2-4, with D perhaps matching TRBD2 (5 bases). TRBJ2-7 matches the DNA end more closely, so the J call is doubtful. In DNA, the CDR3 is TGTGCCAGCAGCCTCAGGACTCGAGCCTACGAGCAGTACTTC. This gives the protein CASSLRTRAYEQYF.